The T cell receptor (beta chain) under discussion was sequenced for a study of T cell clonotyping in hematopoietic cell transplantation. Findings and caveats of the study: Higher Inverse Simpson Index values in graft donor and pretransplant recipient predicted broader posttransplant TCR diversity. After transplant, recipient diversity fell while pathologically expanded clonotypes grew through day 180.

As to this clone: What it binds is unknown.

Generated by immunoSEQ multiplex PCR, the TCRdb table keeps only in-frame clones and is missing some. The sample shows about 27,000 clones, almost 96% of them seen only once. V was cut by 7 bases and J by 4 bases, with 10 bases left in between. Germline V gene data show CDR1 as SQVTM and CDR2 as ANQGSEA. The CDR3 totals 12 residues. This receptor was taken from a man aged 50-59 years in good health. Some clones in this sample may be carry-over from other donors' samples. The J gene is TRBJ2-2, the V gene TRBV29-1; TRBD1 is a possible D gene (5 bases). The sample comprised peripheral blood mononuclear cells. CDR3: CSGSRVTGELFF. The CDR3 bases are TGCAGCGGTAGCAGGGTCACCGGGGAGCTGTTTTTT.